The 2 T cell receptor beta chains reported below all come from one sample, sequenced in a study of cytomegalovirus exposure and HLA in healthy donors. Primers for the PCR totalled 60 Vbeta and 13 Jbeta. Assay: immunoSEQ multiplex PCR; the TCRdb copy retains only in-frame clones and omits some. The repertoire holds 95,000 to 150,000 clones, with approximately 65% as singletons. Sequencing input: PBMCs. These receptors were taken from a man aged 18 to 29 in good health and CMV-seronegative.

This clone showed up just a few times. The J gene is TRBJ1-2, the V gene TRBV4-1; D not resolved. The CDR3 is 16 amino acids. Trimming took 4 bases from V and 7 from J, leaving 22 bases between them. Germline values: CDR1 MGHRA, CDR2 YSYEKL. CDR3 nucleotide sequence: TGCGCCAGCAGCCCTCTACCCGGATCGGGATCGGGTGGCTACACCTTC. It translates to CASSPLPGSGSGGYTF.

This clone has a single count. The V call is TRBV5-5, the J call TRBJ1-4; maybe TRBD1 (5 bases). The germline V gene encodes CDR1 SGHKS and CDR2 YYEKEE (reference sequence). This CDR3 is built from 15 residues. With 4 bases removed from V and 4 bases from J, the gap between germline ends came to 14 bases. CDR3 amino acids: CASSVAGTDNEKLFF. CDR3 DNA sequence: TGTGCCAGCAGCGTTGCCGGGACTGATAATGAAAAACTGTTTTTT.